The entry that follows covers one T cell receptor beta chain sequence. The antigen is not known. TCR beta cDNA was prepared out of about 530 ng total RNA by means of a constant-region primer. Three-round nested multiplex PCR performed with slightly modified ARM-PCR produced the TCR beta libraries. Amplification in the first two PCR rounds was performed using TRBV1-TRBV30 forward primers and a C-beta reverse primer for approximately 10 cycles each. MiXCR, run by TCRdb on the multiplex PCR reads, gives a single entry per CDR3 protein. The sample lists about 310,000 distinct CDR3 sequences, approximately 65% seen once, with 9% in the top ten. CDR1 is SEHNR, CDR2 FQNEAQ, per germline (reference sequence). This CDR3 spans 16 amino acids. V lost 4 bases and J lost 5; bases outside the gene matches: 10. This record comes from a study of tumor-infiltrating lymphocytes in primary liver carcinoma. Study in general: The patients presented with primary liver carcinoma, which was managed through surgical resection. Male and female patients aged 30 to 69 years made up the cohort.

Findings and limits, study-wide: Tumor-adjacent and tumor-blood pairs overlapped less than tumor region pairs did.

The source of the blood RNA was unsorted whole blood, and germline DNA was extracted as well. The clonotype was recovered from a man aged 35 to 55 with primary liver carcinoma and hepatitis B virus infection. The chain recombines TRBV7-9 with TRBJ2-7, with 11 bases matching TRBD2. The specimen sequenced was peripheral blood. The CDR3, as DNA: TGTGCCAGCAGCTCTTCTATTCTAGCGGGAGGCGACGAGCAGTACTTC. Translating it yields CASSSSILAGGDEQYF.